The text below deals with one T cell receptor (beta chain). The data were taken from a study of blood T cell repertoires in COVID-19. Only in-frame clones appear in the TCRdb table, and some are missing; sequencing was by immunoSEQ multiplex PCR. The data hold nearly 200,000 clones, with approximately 81% observed a single time. Germline loops: CDR1 SNHLY, CDR2 FYNNEI. V shed 0 bases and J shed 4 bases, with 9 bases lying between them. The CDR3 totals 14 residues. Sample: peripheral blood. This sequence joins TRBV2 and TRBJ1-2; D gene unclear. The TCR sequence derives from a human donor in a cohort sampled during active COVID-19. The CDR3 sequence is CASSEAMFSYGYTF. CDR3 DNA sequence: TGTGCCAGCAGTGAAGCGATGTTTAGCTATGGCTACACCTTC. Drawing the rest from reference TRBV2 and TRBJ1-2, the complete variable domain is EPEVTQTPSHQVTQMGQEVILRCVPISNHLYFYWYRQILGQKVEFLVSFYNNEISEKSEIFDDQFSVERPDGSNFTLKIRSTKLEDSAMYFCASSEAMFSYGYTFGSGTRLTVV.